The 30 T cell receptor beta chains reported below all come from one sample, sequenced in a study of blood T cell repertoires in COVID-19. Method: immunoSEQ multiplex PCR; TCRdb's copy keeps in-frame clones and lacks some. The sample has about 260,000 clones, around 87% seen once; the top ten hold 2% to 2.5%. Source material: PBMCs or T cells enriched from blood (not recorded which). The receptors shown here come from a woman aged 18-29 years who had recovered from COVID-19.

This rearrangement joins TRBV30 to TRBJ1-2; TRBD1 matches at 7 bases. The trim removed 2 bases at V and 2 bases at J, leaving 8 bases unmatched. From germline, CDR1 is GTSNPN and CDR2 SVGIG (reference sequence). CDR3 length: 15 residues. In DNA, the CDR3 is TGTGCCTGGAGTCGGCAGTCAGGGGGGAACTATGGCTACACCTTC. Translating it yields CAWSRQSGGNYGYTF.

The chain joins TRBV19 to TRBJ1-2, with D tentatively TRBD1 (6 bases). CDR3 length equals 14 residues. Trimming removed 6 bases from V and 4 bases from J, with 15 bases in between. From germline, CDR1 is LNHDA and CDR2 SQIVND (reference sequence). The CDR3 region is CASSPRTDSYGYTF. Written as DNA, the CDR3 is TGTGCCAGTAGCCCCCGGACAGATTCCTATGGCTACACCTTC.

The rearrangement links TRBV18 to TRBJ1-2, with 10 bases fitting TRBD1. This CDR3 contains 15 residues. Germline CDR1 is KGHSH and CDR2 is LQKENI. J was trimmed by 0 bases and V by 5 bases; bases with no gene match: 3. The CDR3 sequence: CASSIGQGANYGYTF. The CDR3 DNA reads TGTGCCAGCTCAATAGGACAGGGGGCTAACTATGGCTACACCTTC.

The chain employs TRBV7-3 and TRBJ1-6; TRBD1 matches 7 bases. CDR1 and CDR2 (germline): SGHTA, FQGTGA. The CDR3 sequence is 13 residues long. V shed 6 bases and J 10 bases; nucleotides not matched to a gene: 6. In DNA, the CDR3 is TGTGCCAGCAGTCAGACAGGGAACTCACCCCTCCACTTT. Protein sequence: CASSQTGNSPLHF.

The CDR3 reads CASRQQGAQPQHF. As DNA, the CDR3 is TGTGCCAGCAGGCAACAGGGGGCTCAGCCCCAGCATTTT. The rearrangement links TRBV27 to TRBJ1-5; 9 bases are a match to TRBD1. Trimming cost V 6 bases and J 6 bases; bases outside gene matches: 3. The CDR3 sequence is 13 residues long. Germline loops: CDR1 MNHEY, CDR2 SMNVEV (reference sequence).

CDR3: CASSDSTVDTQYF. CDR3 coding DNA: TGTGCCAGCAGTGACTCGACAGTAGATACGCAGTATTTT. The J gene is TRBJ2-3, the V gene TRBV6-4; the D gene is possibly TRBD1 (5 bases). From germline, CDR1 is MRHNA and CDR2 SNTAGT. V shed 0 bases and J shed 5 bases, with 6 bases lying between them. This CDR3 comprises 13 residues.

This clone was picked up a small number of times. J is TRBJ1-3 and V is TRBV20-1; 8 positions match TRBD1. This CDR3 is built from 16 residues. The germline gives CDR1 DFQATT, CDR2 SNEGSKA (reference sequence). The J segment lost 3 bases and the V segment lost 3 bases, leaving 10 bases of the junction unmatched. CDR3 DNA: TGCAGTGCTAGTTGTGCGAAACAGGGGGATGGAAACACCATATATTTT. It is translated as CSASCAKQGDGNTIYF.

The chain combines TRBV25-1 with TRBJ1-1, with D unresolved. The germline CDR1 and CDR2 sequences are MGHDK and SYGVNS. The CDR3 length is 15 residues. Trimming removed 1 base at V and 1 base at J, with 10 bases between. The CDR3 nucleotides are TGTGCCAGCAGTGAATTTGACTTAAAGAACACTGAAGCTTTCTTT. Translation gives CASSEFDLKNTEAFF.

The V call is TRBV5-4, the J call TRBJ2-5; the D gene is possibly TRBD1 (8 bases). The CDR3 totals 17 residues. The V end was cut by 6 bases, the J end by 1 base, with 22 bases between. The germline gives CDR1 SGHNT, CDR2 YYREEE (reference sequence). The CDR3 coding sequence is TGTGCCAGCACGCTCGGACAGGGAGGGGGGCCCCAAGAGACCCAGTACTTC. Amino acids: CASTLGQGGGPQETQYF.

In nucleotides, the CDR3 is TGCGCCAGCAGCTCTGGTGGGGGGAGGGATTCACCCCTCCACTTT. Amino acid sequence: CASSSGGGRDSPLHF. The genes are TRBV5-1 and TRBJ1-6; possible D gene TRBD1, 5 bases. Deletions cut 3 bases from V and 8 bases from J, with 15 bases between. CDR1 and CDR2 (germline): SGHRS, YFSETQ. The CDR3 loop spans 15 amino acids. The whole variable domain, remainder taken from reference TRBV5-1 and TRBJ1-6, is KAGVTQTPRYLIKTRGQQVTLSCSPISGHRSVSWYQQTPGQGLQFLFEYFSETQRNKGNFPGRFSGRQFSNSRSEMNVSTLELGDSALYLCASSSGGGRDSPLHFGNGTRLTVT.

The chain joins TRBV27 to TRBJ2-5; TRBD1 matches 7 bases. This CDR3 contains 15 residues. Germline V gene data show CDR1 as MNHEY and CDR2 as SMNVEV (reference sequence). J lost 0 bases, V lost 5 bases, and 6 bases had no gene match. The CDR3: CASSRQGQYQETQYF. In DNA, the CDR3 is TGTGCCAGCAGTCGACAGGGCCAGTACCAAGAGACCCAGTACTTC.

In DNA form, the CDR3 reads TGTGCCAGCAGTGTCCCGGGGGAAGAGACCCAGTACTTC. Its translation: CASSVPGEETQYF. The chain links TRBV2 to TRBJ2-5, with a tentative D call TRBD2 (6 bases). Germline V CDR1 and CDR2: SNHLY, FYNNEI. V lost 4 bases and J 3 bases, leaving 9 bases between the germline ends. The CDR3 consists of 13 residues.

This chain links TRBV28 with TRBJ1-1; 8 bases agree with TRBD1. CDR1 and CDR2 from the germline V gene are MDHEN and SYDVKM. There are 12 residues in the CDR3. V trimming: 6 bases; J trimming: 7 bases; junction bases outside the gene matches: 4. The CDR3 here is CASRTGTGEAFF. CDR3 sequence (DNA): TGTGCCAGCAGGACCGGGACAGGTGAAGCTTTCTTT.

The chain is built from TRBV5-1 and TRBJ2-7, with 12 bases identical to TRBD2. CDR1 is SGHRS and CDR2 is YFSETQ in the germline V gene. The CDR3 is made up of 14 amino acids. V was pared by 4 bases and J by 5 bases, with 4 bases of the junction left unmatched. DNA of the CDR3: TGCGCCAGCAGCCCTACTAGCGGGGGGAACGAGCAGTACTTC. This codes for CASSPTSGGNEQYF.

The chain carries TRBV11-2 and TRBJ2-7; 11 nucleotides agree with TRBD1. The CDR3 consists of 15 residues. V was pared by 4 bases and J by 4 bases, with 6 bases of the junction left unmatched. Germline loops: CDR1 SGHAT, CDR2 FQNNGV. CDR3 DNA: TGTGCCAGCAGCTCTATCCGGGACAGGGGGTACGAGCAGTACTTC. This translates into CASSSIRDRGYEQYF.

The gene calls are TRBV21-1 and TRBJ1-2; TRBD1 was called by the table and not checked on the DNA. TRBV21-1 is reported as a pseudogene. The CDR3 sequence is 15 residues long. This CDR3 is CASRKGGTGKSGYTF. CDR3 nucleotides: TGTGCCAGCAGAAAGGGGGGGACAGGGAAAAGTGGCTACACCTTC.

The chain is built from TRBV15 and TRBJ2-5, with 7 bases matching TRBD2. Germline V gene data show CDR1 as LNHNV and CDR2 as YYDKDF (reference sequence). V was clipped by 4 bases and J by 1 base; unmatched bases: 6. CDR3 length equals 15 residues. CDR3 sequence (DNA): TGTGCCACCAGCACTCGGACTAGAGGCCAAGAGACCCAGTACTTC. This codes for CATSTRTRGQETQYF.

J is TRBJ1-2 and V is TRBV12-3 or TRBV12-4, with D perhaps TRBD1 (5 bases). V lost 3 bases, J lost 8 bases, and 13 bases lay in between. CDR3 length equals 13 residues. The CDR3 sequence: CASSLEGVGGYTF. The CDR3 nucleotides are TGTGCCAGCAGTTTGGAAGGGGTGGGAGGCTACACCTTC.

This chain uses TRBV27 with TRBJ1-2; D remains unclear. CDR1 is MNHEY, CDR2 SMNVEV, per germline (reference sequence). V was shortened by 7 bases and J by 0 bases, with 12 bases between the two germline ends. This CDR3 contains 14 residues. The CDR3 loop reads CASKARQANYGYTF. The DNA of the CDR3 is TGTGCCAGCAAGGCTAGGCAAGCTAACTATGGCTACACCTTC.

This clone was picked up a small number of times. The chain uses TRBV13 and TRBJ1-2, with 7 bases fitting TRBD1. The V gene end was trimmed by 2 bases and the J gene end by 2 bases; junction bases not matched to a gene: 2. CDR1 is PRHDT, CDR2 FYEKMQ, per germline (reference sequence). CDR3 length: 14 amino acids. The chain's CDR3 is CASSLMGQNYGYTF. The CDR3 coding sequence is TGTGCCAGCAGCTTAATGGGACAGAACTATGGCTACACCTTC.

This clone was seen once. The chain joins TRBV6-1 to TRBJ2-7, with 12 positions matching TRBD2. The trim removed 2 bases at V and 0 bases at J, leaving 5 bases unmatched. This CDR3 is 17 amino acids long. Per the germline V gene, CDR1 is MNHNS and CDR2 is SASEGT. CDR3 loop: CASSERTSGGHSYEQYF. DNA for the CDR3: TGTGCCAGCAGTGAAAGAACTAGCGGGGGGCACTCCTACGAGCAGTACTTC.

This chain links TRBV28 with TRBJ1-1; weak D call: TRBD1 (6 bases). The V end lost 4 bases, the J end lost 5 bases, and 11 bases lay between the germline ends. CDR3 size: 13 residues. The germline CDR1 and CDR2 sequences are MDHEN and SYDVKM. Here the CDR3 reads CASSYSGETEAFF. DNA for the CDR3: TGTGCCAGCAGTTACTCAGGGGAGACTGAAGCTTTCTTT.

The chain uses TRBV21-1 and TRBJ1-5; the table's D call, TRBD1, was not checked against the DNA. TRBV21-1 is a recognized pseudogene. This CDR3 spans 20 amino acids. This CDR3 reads CASSKDPGTGGIWCNQPQHF. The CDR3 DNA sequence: TGTGCCAGCAGCAAAGATCCCGGGACAGGGGGCATTTGGTGCAATCAGCCCCAGCATTTT.

The CDR3 loop is CASSPWTARPKNTEAFF. The CDR3, as DNA: TGTGCCAGCAGCCCTTGGACAGCCCGACCGAAAAACACTGAAGCTTTCTTT. The gene calls are TRBV14 and TRBJ1-1; D possibly corresponds to TRBD1 (6 bases). With 4 bases removed from V and 2 bases from J, the gap between germline ends came to 20 bases. The CDR3 has 17 amino acids. Germline V gene data show CDR1 as SGHDN and CDR2 as FVKESK.

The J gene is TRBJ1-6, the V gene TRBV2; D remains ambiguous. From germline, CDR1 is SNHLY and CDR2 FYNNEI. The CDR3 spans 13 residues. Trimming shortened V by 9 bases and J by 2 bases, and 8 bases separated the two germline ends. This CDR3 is CASLVTYNSPLHF. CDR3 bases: TGTGCCAGTTTAGTGACCTATAATTCACCCCTCCACTTT.

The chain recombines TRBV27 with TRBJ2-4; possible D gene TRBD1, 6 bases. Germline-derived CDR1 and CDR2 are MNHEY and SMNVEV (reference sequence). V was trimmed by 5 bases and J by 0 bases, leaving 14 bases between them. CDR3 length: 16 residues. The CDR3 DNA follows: TGTGCCAGCAGTACGAACAGGGAGTTAGCCAAAAACATTCAGTACTTC. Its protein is CASSTNRELAKNIQYF.

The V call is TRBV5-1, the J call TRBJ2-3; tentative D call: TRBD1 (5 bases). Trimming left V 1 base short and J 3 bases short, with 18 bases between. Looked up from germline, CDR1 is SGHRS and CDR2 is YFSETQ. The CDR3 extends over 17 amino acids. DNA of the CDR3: TGCGCCAGCAGCTTGATGGGGTCAGGGCGTGAGACAGATACGCAGTATTTT. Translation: CASSLMGSGRETDTQYF.

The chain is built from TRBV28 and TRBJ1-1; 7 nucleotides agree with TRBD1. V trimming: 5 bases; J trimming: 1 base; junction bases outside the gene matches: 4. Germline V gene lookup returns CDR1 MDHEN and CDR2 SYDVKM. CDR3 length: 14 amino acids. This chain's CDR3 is CASSPRTGNTEAFF. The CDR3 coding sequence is TGTGCCAGCAGTCCTCGGACAGGGAACACTGAAGCTTTCTTT.

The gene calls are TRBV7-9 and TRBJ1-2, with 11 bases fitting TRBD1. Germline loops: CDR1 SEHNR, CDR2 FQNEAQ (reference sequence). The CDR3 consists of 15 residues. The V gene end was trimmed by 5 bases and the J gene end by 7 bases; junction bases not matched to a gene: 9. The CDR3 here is CASSRAGQGASGYTF. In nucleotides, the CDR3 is TGTGCCAGCAGCAGGGCCGGACAGGGGGCTTCTGGCTACACCTTC.

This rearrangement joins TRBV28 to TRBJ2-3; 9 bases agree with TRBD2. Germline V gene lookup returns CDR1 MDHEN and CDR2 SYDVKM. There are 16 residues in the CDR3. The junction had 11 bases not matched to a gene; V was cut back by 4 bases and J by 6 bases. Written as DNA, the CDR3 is TGTGCCAGCAGTTCCCCCCAGGCGGGGGGGGTCGATACGCAGTATTTT. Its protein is CASSSPQAGGVDTQYF.